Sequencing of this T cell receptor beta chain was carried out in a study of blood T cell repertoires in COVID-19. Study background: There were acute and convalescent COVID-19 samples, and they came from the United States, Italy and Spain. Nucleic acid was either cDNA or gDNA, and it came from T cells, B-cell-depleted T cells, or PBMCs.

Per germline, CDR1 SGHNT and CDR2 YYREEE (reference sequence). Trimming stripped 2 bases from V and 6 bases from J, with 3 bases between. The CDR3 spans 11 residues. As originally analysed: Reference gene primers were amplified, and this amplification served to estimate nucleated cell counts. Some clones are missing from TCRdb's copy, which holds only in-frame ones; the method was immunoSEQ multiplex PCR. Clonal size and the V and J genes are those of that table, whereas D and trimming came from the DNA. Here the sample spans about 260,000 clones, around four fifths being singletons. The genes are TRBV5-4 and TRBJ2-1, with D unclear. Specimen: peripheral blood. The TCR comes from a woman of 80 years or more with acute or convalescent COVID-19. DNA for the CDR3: TGTGCCAGCAGCTTCATCAATGAGCAGTTCTTC. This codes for CASSFINEQFF.